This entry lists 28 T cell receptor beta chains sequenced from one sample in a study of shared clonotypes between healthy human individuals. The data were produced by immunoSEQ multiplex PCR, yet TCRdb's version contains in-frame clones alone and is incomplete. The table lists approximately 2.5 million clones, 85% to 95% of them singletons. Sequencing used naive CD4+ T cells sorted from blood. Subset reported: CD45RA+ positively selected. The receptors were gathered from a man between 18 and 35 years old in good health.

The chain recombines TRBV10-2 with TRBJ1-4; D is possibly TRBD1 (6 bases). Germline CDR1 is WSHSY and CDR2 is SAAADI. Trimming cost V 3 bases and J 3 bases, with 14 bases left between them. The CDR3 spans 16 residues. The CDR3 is CASSDRGQFSNEKLFF. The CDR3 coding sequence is TGCGCCAGCAGTGATCGTGGACAGTTCTCTAATGAAAAACTGTTTTTT.

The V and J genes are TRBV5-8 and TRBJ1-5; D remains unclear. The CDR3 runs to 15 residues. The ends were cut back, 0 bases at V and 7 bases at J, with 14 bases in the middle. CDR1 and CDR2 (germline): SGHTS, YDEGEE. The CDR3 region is CASSLVLSMLQPQHF. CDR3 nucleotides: TGTGCCAGCAGCTTGGTCTTGAGTATGCTGCAGCCCCAGCATTTT.

This CDR3 is CATSRVAAGELFF. CDR3 DNA: TGTGCCACCAGCAGAGTCGCAGCCGGGGAGCTGTTTTTT. The chain employs TRBV15 and TRBJ2-2; no clear D. Deletions cut 1 base from V and 6 bases from J, with 6 bases between. This CDR3 comprises 13 residues. Per germline, CDR1 LNHNV and CDR2 YYDKDF (reference sequence).

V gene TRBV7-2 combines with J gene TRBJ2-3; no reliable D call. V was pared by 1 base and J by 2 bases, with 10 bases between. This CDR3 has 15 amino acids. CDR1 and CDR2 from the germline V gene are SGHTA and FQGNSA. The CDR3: CASSLVPYSTDTQYF. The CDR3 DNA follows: TGTGCCAGCAGCTTAGTTCCCTATTCCACAGATACGCAGTATTTT.

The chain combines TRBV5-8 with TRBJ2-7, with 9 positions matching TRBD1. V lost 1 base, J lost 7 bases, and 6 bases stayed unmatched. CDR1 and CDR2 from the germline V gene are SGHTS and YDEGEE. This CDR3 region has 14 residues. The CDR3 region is CASSLPGQGKEQYF. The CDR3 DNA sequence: TGTGCCAGCAGCTTGCCTGGACAGGGGAAAGAGCAGTACTTC.

CDR3 sequence (DNA): TGCGCCAGCAGCTTGGCGCCGGATCGTCAGACCCAGTACTTC. Amino acids: CASSLAPDRQTQYF. The V gene is TRBV5-1, the J gene TRBJ2-5; no reliable D call. This CDR3 is built from 14 residues. CDR1 SGHRS and CDR2 YFSETQ come from the germline V gene. V dropped 0 bases and J dropped 6 bases, with 12 bases sitting between them.

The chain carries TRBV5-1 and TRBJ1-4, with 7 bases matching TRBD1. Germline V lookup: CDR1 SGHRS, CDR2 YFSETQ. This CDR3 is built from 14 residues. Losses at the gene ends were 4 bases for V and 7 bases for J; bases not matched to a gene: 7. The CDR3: CASSLTGVGEKLFF. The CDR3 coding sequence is TGCGCCAGCAGCCTCACAGGGGTGGGTGAAAAACTGTTTTTT.

This chain's CDR3 is CASSGGRGGADEQYF. Here the CDR3 DNA reads TGCGCCAGCAGCGGAGGGCGTGGGGGCGCGGACGAGCAGTACTTC. This sequence joins TRBV5-1 and TRBJ2-7; D is perhaps TRBD1 or TRBD2 (6 bases each). Trimming took off 4 bases at V and 5 bases at J, with 19 bases between the two ends. The CDR3 is made up of 15 amino acids. From germline, CDR1 is SGHRS and CDR2 YFSETQ.

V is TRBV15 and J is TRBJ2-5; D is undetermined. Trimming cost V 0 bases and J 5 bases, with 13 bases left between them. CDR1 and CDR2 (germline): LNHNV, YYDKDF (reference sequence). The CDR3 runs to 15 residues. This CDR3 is CATSRDAMIRETQYF. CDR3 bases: TGTGCCACCAGCAGAGACGCAATGATTCGGGAGACCCAGTACTTC.

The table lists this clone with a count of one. The DNA for the CDR3 is TGTGCCATCAGTGACCCACCGAAGACGCAGTATTTT. Protein product: CAISDPPKTQYF. The chain uses TRBV10-3 and TRBJ2-3; unclear D gene. There are 12 residues in the CDR3. The germline gives CDR1 ENHRY, CDR2 SYGVKD. V gave up 3 bases and J gave up 9 bases, with 10 bases separating them.

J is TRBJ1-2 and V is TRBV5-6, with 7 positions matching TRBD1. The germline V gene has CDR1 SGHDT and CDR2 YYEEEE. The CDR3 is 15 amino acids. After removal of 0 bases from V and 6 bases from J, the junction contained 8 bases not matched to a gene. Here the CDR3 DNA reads TGTGCCAGCAGCTTGGCGGGCACAGGGGAACATGGCTACACCTTC. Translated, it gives CASSLAGTGEHGYTF.

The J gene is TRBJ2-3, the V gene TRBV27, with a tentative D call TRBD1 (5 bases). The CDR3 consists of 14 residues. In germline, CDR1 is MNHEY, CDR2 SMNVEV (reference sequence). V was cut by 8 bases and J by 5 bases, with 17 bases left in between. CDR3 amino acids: CASRWYSDRDTQYF. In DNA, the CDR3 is TGTGCCAGCCGTTGGTATAGTGACAGAGATACGCAGTATTTT.

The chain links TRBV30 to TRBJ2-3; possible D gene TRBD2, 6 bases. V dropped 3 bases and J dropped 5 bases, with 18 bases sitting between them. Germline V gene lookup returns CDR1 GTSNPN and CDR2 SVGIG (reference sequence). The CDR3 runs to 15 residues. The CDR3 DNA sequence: TGTGCCTGGAGCATCAGGGAGGTATCCCTAGATACGCAGTATTTT. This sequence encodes CAWSIREVSLDTQYF.

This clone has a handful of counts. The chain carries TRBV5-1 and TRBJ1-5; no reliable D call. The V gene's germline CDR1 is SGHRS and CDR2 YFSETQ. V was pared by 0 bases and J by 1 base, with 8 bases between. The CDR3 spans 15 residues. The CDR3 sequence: CASSLAPGSNQPQHF. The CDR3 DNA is TGCGCCAGCAGCTTGGCACCCGGGAGCAATCAGCCCCAGCATTTT.

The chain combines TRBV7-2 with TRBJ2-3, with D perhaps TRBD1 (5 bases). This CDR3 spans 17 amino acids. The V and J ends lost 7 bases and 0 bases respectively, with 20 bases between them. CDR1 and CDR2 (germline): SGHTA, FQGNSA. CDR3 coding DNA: TGTGCCAGCACCCTGGGGCCAGGTCTGGCTAGCACAGATACGCAGTATTTT. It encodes CASTLGPGLASTDTQYF.

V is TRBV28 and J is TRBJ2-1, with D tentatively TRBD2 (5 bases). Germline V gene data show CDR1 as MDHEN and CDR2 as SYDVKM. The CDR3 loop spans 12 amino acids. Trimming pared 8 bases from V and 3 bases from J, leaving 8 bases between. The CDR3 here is CASQRRYNEQFF. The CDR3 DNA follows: TGTGCCAGCCAGCGGCGCTACAATGAGCAGTTCTTC.

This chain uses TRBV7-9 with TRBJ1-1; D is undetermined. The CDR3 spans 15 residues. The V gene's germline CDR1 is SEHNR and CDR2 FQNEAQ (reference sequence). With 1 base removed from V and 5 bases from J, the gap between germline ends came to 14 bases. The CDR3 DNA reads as TGTGCCAGCAGCTTAGGCGTCGCGGGAGATACTGAAGCTTTCTTT. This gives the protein CASSLGVAGDTEAFF.

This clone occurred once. The CDR3 coding sequence is TGCGCCAGCAGCCAAGAGGCAGGGGGCTACTACGAGCAGTACTTC. It yields the protein CASSQEAGGYYEQYF. This chain links TRBV4-3 with TRBJ2-5; 8 positions agree with TRBD1. The end of the DNA fits TRBJ2-7 better, so the J call may be wrong. The CDR3 is 15 residues long. CDR1 is LGHNA and CDR2 is YSLEER in the germline V gene.

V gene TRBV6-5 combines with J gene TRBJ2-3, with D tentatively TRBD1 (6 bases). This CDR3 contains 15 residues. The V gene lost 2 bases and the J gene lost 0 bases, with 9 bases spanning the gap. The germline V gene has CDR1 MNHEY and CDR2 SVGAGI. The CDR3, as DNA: TGTGCCAGCAGTTACAAGACAGGAAGCACAGATACGCAGTATTTT. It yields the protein CASSYKTGSTDTQYF.

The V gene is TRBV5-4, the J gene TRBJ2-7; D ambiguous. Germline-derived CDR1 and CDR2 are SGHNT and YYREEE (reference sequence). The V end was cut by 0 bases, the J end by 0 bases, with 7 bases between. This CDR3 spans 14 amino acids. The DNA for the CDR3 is TGTGCCAGCAGCTTGGCCCCGAGCTCCTACGAGCAGTACTTC. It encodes CASSLAPSSYEQYF.

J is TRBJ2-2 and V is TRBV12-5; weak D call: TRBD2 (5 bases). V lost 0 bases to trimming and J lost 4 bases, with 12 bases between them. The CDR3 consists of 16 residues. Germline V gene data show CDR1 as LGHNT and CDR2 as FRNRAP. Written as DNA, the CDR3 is TGTGCTAGTGGTTTGGTACTACGGGATACCACCGGGGAGCTGTTTTTT. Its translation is CASGLVLRDTTGELFF.

The CDR3 DNA follows: TGTGCCAGTAGTACTGGCCCGGACGGAATAGGACTAGCACCCCTCCACTTT. Translation gives CASSTGPDGIGLAPLHF. The chain recombines TRBV19 with TRBJ1-6, with D unclear. The CDR3 runs 17 residues. V lost 4 bases to trimming and J lost 11 bases, with 24 bases between them. Germline V gene lookup returns CDR1 LNHDA and CDR2 SQIVND (reference sequence).

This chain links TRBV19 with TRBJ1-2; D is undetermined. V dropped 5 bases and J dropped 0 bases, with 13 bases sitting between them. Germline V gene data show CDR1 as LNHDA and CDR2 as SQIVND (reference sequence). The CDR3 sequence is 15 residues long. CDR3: CASSPVGTPNYGYTF. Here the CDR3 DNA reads TGTGCCAGTAGTCCGGTAGGAACTCCTAACTATGGCTACACCTTC.

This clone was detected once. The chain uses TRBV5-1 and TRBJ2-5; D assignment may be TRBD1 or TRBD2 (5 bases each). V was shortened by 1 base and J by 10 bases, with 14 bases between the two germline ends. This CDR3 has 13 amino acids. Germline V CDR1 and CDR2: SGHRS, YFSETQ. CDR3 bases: TGCGCCAGCAGCTTGTCCGGGACCCCGATCCAGTACTTC. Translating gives CASSLSGTPIQYF.

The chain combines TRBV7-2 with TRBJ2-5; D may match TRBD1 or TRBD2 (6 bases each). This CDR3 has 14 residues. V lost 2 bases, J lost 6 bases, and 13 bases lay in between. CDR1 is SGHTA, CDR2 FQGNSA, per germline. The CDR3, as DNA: TGTGCCAGCAGCTTAAGGGGGGCGAGTCAGACCCAGTACTTC. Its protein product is CASSLRGASQTQYF.

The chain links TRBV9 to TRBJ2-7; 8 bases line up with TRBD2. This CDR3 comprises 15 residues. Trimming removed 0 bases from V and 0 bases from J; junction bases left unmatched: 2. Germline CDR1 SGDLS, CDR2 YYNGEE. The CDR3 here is CASSVGAGASYEQYF. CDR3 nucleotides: TGTGCCAGCAGCGTAGGAGCGGGAGCCTCCTACGAGCAGTACTTC.

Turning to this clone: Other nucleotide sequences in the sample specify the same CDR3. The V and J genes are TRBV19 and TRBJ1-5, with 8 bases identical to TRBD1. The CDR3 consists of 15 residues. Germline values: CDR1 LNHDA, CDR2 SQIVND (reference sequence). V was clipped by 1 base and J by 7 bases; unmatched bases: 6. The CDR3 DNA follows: TGTGCCAGTAGTATAGGCCAGGGGGCAGGACAGCCCCAGCATTTT. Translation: CASSIGQGAGQPQHF.

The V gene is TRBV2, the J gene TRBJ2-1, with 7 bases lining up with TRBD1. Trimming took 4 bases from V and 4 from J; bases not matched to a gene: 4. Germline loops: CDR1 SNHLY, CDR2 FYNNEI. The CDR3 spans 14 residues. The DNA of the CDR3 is TGTGCCAGCAGTGTCCGGGACAGATACAATGAGCAGTTCTTC. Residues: CASSVRDRYNEQFF.